This T cell receptor beta chain comes out of a study of blood T cell repertoires in COVID-19 (dated by TCRdb to about 2020). Notes on the research overall: Collaborator samples came from the United States, Italy and Spain and covered acute and convalescent phases of COVID-19. Where available, HLA class I and class II types were taken from metadata supplied by the sample provider and were not determined by assay-based typing. The sample metadata nearly always contained a de-identified subject ID, COVID-19 status, age in years and sex. Deeply sampled blood TCRbeta repertoires from subjects exposed to, actively infected with, or recovered from COVID-19 were included in the dataset. The prospective study material was composed of cDNA or gDNA derived from T cells, B-cell-depleted T cells, or PBMCs. The repertoires were made available in a free public database intended to serve as a resource for research on the immune response to SARS-CoV-2. Samples were obtained from the ongoing ImmuneRACE study (first 160 participants) and from over 1,000 subjects provided by 6 global collaborators. The research as a whole found: Clinical and demographic metadata were provided uncurated, with the amount varying by source and participant.

CDR1 and CDR2, per the germline V gene, are KGHDR and SFDVKD. The CDR3 spans 15 residues, from the cysteine through the phenylalanine. Only the CDR3 DNA is retained, 45 bases long and in frame from the first base. The germline V and J ends show losses of 4 bases and 1 base respectively, and no gene match explains 2 bases of the junction. The immunoSEQ Assay, a bias-controlled multiplex PCR, was used to amplify TCRbeta CDR3 regions from genomic DNA. In the authors' own workflow: Within the assay, amplification of reference gene primers was used to estimate how many nucleated cells each sample contained. To quantify the absolute abundance of each unique TCRbeta CDR3 rearrangement, sequence reads were collapsed and filtered. For each sample, productive Simpson clonality was calculated as the square root of Simpson's diversity index across productive rearrangements. TCRdb took over this immuneACCESS table, retaining in-frame rearrangements with V and J assigned. Such tables are incomplete; in checked studies, under half of the missing clones stem from an unresolved V gene, and the remainder is unexplained. The D gene and trimming were derived from the DNA, and the V and J assignments and clone size from that table. This sample comprises around 130,000 clones, 70% to 85% of them detected only once. The ten top clones hold less than 15% of the sample.

In this sample, this clone turned up once. Its antigen has not been determined. Qualities for individual bases were not recorded, and no much larger clone is one base off. Each collaborating institution followed its own protocols to collect whole blood in K2EDTA tubes. For TCRbeta analysis, collaborators shipped samples in one of three forms: frozen whole blood, isolated PBMCs, or DNA extracted from either of those sample types. The TCR sequence derives from a woman in her sixties with acute or convalescent COVID-19. The chain is assembled from TRBV24-1 and TRBJ1-4; TRBD1 matches 7 bases in the middle. Sequencing was performed on peripheral blood. In nucleotides, the sequence is TGTGCCACCAGTGACAACAGGGGAACTAATGAAAAACTGTTTTTT. It translates as CATSDNRGTNEKLFF.